This TCR beta chain was retrieved from a study of blood T cell repertoires in COVID-19. About the study: Italy, Spain and the United States were the sources of the convalescent and acute COVID-19 samples. Nucleic acid was either cDNA or gDNA, and it came from T cells, B-cell-depleted T cells, or PBMCs.

Authors' processing steps: Estimation of nucleated cell counts was performed using reference gene primer amplification. Assay: immunoSEQ multiplex PCR; the TCRdb copy retains only in-frame clones and omits some. The V and J calls and clone size are taken from that table; D and trimming were inferred from the DNA. The sample yields fewer than 250,000 clones, more than 85% seen once. CDR1 and CDR2 (germline): WNHNN, SYGVQD (reference sequence). This CDR3 comprises 17 residues. V trimming: 3 bases; J trimming: 5 bases; junction bases outside the gene matches: 13. The TCR originated in a man between 60 and 70 years old with acute or convalescent COVID-19. The specimen sequenced was peripheral blood. The chain employs TRBV10-1 and TRBJ1-5; 7 nucleotides line up with TRBD1. CDR3 sequence reads: CASSDRDRVLLYQPQHF. CDR3 sequence (DNA): TGCGCCAGCAGTGATCGCGACAGGGTCCTACTCTATCAGCCCCAGCATTTT.